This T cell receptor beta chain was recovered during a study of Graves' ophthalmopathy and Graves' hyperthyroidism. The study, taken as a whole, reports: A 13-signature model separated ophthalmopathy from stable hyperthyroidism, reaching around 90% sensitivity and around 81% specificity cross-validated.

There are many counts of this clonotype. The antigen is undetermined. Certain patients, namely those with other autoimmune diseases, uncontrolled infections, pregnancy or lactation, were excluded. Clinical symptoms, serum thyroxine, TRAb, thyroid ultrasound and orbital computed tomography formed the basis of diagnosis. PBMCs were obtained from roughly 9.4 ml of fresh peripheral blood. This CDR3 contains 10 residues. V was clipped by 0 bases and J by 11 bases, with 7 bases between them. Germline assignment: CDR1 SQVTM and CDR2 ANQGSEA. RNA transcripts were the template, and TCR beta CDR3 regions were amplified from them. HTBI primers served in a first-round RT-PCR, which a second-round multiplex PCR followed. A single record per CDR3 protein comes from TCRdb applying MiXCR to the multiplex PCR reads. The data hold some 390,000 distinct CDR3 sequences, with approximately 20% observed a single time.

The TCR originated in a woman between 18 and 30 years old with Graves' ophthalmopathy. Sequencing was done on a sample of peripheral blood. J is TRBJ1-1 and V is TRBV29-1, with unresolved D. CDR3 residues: CSVEDSGAFF. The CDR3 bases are TGCAGCGTTGAAGATAGCGGTGCTTTCTTT.